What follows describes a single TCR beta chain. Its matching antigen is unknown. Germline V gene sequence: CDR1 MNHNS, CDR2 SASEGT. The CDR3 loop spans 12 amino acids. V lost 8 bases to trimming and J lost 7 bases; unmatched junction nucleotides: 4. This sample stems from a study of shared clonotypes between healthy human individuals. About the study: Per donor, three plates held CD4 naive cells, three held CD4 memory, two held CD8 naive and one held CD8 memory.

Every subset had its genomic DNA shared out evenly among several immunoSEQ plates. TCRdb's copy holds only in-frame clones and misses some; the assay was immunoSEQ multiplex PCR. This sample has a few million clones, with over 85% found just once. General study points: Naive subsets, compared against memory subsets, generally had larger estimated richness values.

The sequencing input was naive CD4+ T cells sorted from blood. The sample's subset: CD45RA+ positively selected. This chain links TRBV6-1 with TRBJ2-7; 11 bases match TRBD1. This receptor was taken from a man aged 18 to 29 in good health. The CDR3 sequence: CASGQGAREQYF. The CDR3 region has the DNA TGTGCCAGCGGACAGGGGGCTCGGGAGCAGTACTTC.